This T cell receptor (beta chain) was captured by sequencing in a study of blood T cell repertoires in COVID-19. Under the authors' procedure: Reference gene primer amplification in the assay estimated nucleated cell counts. Measured with immunoSEQ multiplex PCR; TCRdb has only the in-frame clones, and not every one. The DNA was the basis for D and trimming; V, J and clone size are from that table. This sample has nearly 300,000 clones; approximately 88% occur once, and the top ten carry 6.9%. The specimen sequenced was peripheral blood. This clonotype was sampled from a woman under 40 who had recovered from COVID-19.

This CDR3 reads CASSQDRGYDGYTF. CDR3 nucleotides: TGTGCCAGCAGCCAGGACAGGGGATATGATGGCTACACCTTC. The chain carries TRBV5-4 and TRBJ1-2; 9 bases are shared with TRBD1. There are 14 residues in the CDR3. Looked up from germline, CDR1 is SGHNT and CDR2 is YYREEE (reference sequence). Trimming at V came to 4 bases and at J to 6 bases, leaving 7 bases not matched to a gene.